A single sample gave rise to the 25 T cell receptor beta chains below, sequenced in a study of cytomegalovirus exposure and HLA in healthy donors (TCRdb year 2017). Library preparation was by the immunoSEQ multiplex PCR assay. For the multiplex PCR, a mixture combining 60 forward primers for TCR Vbeta segments and 13 reverse primers for TCR Jbeta segments was used. The table comes from immuneACCESS by way of TCRdb, which keeps in-frame sequences with V and J called. Part of the clones is missing from these tables; in studies checked, under half for an unresolved V gene and the rest for unknown reasons. The sample profile shows more than 130,000 clones; just under 85% of them were found once. Together, the top ten hold about 3.8% of the sample. The specimen was PBMCs. The receptors here all came from a middle-aged man in good health and CMV-seropositive.

CDR3 in amino acids: CASSPPGLSYGYTF. In nucleotides, the CDR3 is TGTGCCAGCTCACCGCCGGGACTCAGCTATGGCTACACCTTC. This chain joins TRBV18 and TRBJ1-2, with a possible D match to TRBD1 (5 bases). Trimming removed 3 bases at V and 4 bases at J, with 12 bases between. CDR3 size: 14 residues. The germline CDR1 and CDR2 sequences are KGHSH and LQKENI.

CDR3 nucleotides: TGTGCCAGTAGGACTTATCGGGACAGGGGATCTGTTGGGGCCAACGTCCTGACTTTC. It is translated as CASRTYRDRGSVGANVLTF. The chain uses TRBV19 and TRBJ2-6, with 10 bases that match TRBD1. Losses at the gene ends were 6 bases for V and 3 bases for J; bases not matched to a gene: 14. The CDR3 contains 19 residues. CDR1 LNHDA and CDR2 SQIVND come from the germline V gene (reference sequence).

J is TRBJ1-4 and V is TRBV4-1, with 7 bases that match TRBD1. With 3 bases clipped from V and 4 bases from J, the junction kept 5 bases outside the gene matches. CDR3 length equals 15 residues. Germline-derived CDR1 and CDR2 are MGHRA and YSYEKL. The DNA of the CDR3 is TGCGCCAGCAGCCAGCCGGACAGGATTAATGAAAAACTGTTTTTT. Protein product: CASSQPDRINEKLFF.

The chain employs TRBV7-2 and TRBJ1-2, with 8 bases matching TRBD1. Per germline, CDR1 SGHTA and CDR2 FQGNSA. The J segment lost 5 bases and the V segment lost 2 bases, leaving 7 bases of the junction unmatched. The CDR3 sequence is 15 residues long. The CDR3 is CASSLRERTGYGYTF. The CDR3 DNA is TGTGCCAGCAGCTTAAGAGAGAGGACAGGGTATGGCTACACCTTC.

For the CDR3, the DNA is TGTGCCAGCAGTAGAGACAGGGCCCATCAGGGCATACTGTTTTTT. Amino acid sequence: CASSRDRAHQGILFF. The chain links TRBV6-1 to TRBJ1-4; 7 nucleotides line up with TRBD1. CDR1 MNHNS and CDR2 SASEGT come from the germline V gene. Trimming cost V 5 bases and J 13 bases; bases outside gene matches: 16. CDR3 length equals 15 residues.

CDR3 sequence: CAISERTEYGYTF. CDR3 sequence (DNA): TGTGCCATCAGTGAGAGGACAGAATATGGCTACACCTTC. This sequence joins TRBV10-3 and TRBJ1-2, with D tentatively TRBD1 (6 bases). CDR3 length equals 13 residues. The germline V and J ends were trimmed by 2 bases and 5 bases, with 9 bases remaining between them. The germline gives CDR1 ENHRY, CDR2 SYGVKD.

This clone appeared a single time. The chain recombines TRBV7-3 with TRBJ2-3, with TRBD1 identical over 9 bases. From germline, CDR1 is SGHTA and CDR2 FQGTGA. This CDR3 is built from 15 residues. Trimming took 5 bases from V and 1 from J; bases not matched to a gene: 4. CDR3 sequence (DNA): TGTGCCAGCAGCCCTAGGACAGGGGGCACAGATACGCAGTATTTT. Amino acids: CASSPRTGGTDTQYF.

The genes are TRBV10-1 and TRBJ2-1; 9 nucleotides line up with TRBD2. The CDR3 runs 16 residues. V gave up 2 bases and J gave up 4 bases; unmatched junction bases: 6. CDR1 is WNHNN and CDR2 is SYGVQD in the germline V gene (reference sequence). The DNA for the CDR3 is TGCGCCAGCAGTGAGGCTAGCGGGAAGGGTTACAATGAGCAGTTCTTC. It translates to CASSEASGKGYNEQFF.

The chain uses TRBV11-3 and TRBJ1-6, with 9 bases matching TRBD1. The CDR3 is made up of 15 amino acids. The germline V gene has CDR1 SGHNT and CDR2 YENEEA. V was pared by 6 bases and J by 13 bases, with 13 bases of the junction left unmatched. CDR3 nucleotides: TGTGCCAGCAGTGAATCCGGGACAGGGTGGTCGCCCCTCCACTTT. This encodes CASSESGTGWSPLHF.

CDR3 sequence reads: CASSLAGTTNTEAFF. CDR3 DNA: TGTGCCAGCAGCTTAGCGGGGACAACGAACACTGAAGCTTTCTTT. The chain links TRBV7-2 to TRBJ1-1; tentatively, D is TRBD1 (6 bases). The germline V gene encodes CDR1 SGHTA and CDR2 FQGNSA. Trimming stripped 0 bases from V and 1 base from J, with 9 bases between. The CDR3 spans 15 residues.

The J gene is TRBJ1-2, the V gene TRBV6-1, with D perhaps matching TRBD1 (6 bases). V dropped 2 bases and J dropped 5 bases, with 9 bases sitting between them. Germline V gene lookup returns CDR1 MNHNS and CDR2 SASEGT. There are 13 residues in the CDR3. CDR3 residues: CASSENRVYGYTF. CDR3 DNA sequence: TGTGCCAGCAGTGAAAACAGGGTGTATGGCTACACCTTC.

J is TRBJ2-3 and V is TRBV6-4; 10 bases agree with TRBD2. The CDR3 loop spans 14 amino acids. Losses at the gene ends were 4 bases for V and 4 bases for J; bases not matched to a gene: 2. Germline CDR1 is MRHNA and CDR2 is SNTAGT. DNA for the CDR3: TGTGCCAGCAGTGGAGCGGGGGGGGCAGATACGCAGTATTTT. Amino acids: CASSGAGGADTQYF.

The V call is TRBV25-1, the J call TRBJ2-5; 10 nucleotides line up with TRBD1. The J call may be incorrect, as the DNA end agrees better with TRBJ2-7. The CDR3 has 15 amino acids. Germline V lookup: CDR1 MGHDK, CDR2 SYGVNS. CDR3 amino acids: CASSESRDRGCEQYF. DNA of the CDR3: TGTGCCAGCAGTGAATCCCGGGACAGGGGATGCGAGCAGTACTTC.

This clone appeared a single time. The chain couples TRBV5-1 to TRBJ1-2, with 8 bases fitting TRBD1. J lost 4 bases, V lost 4 bases, and 6 bases had no gene match. Germline values: CDR1 SGHRS, CDR2 YFSETQ. This CDR3 comprises 14 residues. This CDR3 reads CASSQDRAVYGYTF. The CDR3 bases are TGCGCCAGCAGCCAGGACAGGGCGGTCTATGGCTACACCTTC.

This sequence joins TRBV27 and TRBJ2-2; 7 nucleotides agree with TRBD1. The V and J ends lost 2 bases and 4 bases, in that order; junction bases with no gene match: 4. The CDR3 is 15 residues long. Germline lookup yields CDR1 MNHEY and CDR2 SMNVEV (reference sequence). The CDR3 protein is CASSLDRVGTGELFF. CDR3 bases: TGTGCCAGCAGTTTAGACAGGGTGGGCACCGGGGAGCTGTTTTTT.

The chain employs TRBV5-8 and TRBJ2-7; 12 nucleotides align to TRBD1. CDR3 length: 15 residues. Germline-derived CDR1 and CDR2 are SGHTS and YDEGEE. CDR3: CAGGTGGSTLHEQYF. CDR3 nucleotide sequence: TGTGCTGGGGGGACAGGGGGCTCGACGCTCCACGAGCAGTACTTC.

The chain employs TRBV7-2 and TRBJ2-3, with D possibly TRBD2 on 6 matching bases. CDR3 length equals 15 residues. V was cut by 2 bases and J by 1 base, with 10 bases left in between. Germline V CDR1 and CDR2: SGHTA, FQGNSA. The chain's CDR3 is CASSLRGMGTDTQYF. CDR3 in DNA: TGTGCCAGCAGCTTACGGGGGATGGGCACAGATACGCAGTATTTT.

The chain joins TRBV7-9 to TRBJ2-4; the match to TRBD2 covers 13 bases. V shed 5 bases, J shed 7 bases, and the junction held 8 bases outside the gene matches. CDR3 length: 16 amino acids. Germline CDR1 and CDR2: SEHNR and FQNEAQ (reference sequence). This chain's CDR3 is CASSDRLAGGWNIQYF. CDR3 bases: TGTGCCAGCAGCGACCGACTAGCGGGGGGCTGGAACATTCAGTACTTC.

The chain combines TRBV9 with TRBJ2-1, with a weak D call TRBD2 (6 bases). V lost 2 bases to trimming and J lost 8 bases, with 23 bases between them. The V gene's germline CDR1 is SGDLS and CDR2 YYNGEE. CDR3 length equals 17 residues. The CDR3 loop reads CASSVSGASAFGDEQFF. CDR3 nucleotide sequence: TGTGCCAGCAGCGTTTCTGGAGCTAGCGCCTTCGGTGATGAGCAGTTCTTC.

The chain is built from TRBV7-7 and TRBJ2-5; possible D gene TRBD2, 7 bases. Germline V gives CDR1 SSHAT, CDR2 FNYEAQ (reference sequence). The CDR3 loop spans 14 amino acids. Trimming took 5 bases from V and 5 from J, leaving 15 bases between them. The CDR3 DNA is TGTGCCAGCAGCGCCGGGGGGCCCGTGGAGACCCAGTACTTC. Translating gives CASSAGGPVETQYF.

The V gene is TRBV6-1, the J gene TRBJ1-5; 9 positions match TRBD1. The junction had 6 bases not matched to a gene; V was cut back by 5 bases and J by 4 bases. The CDR3 spans 15 residues. CDR1 and CDR2 from the germline V gene are MNHNS and SASEGT. The CDR3, as DNA: TGTGCCAGCAGTACACAGGGGGCTTGGAATCAGCCCCAGCATTTT. This codes for CASSTQGAWNQPQHF.

The gene calls are TRBV5-5 and TRBJ1-3, with D uncertain. This CDR3 comprises 14 residues. The V end lost 0 bases, the J end lost 6 bases, and 10 bases lay between the germline ends. Germline V gene data show CDR1 as SGHKS and CDR2 as YYEKEE (reference sequence). The CDR3 here is CASSLDQVANTIYF. CDR3 nucleotide sequence: TGTGCCAGCAGCTTGGACCAGGTGGCAAACACCATATATTTT. The full variable domain, with the rest looked up from reference TRBV5-5 and TRBJ1-3, is DAGVTQSPTHLIKTRGQQVTLRCSPISGHKSVSWYQQVLGQGPQFIFQYYEKEERGRGNFPDRFSARQFPNYSSELNVNALLLGDSALYLCASSLDQVANTIYFGEGSWLTVV.

This clone was counted a single time. This rearrangement joins TRBV2 to TRBJ2-7, with TRBD1 matching over 7 bases. Trimming cost V 7 bases and J 4 bases; bases outside gene matches: 4. The CDR3 spans 12 residues. Germline assignment: CDR1 SNHLY and CDR2 FYNNEI. CDR3 nucleotides: TGTGCCAGCAAGGGACAGTCTTACGAGCAGTACTTC. Encoded protein: CASKGQSYEQYF.

The rearrangement joins TRBV10-3 to TRBJ2-6, with TRBD1 matching over 7 bases. With V trimmed by 10 bases and J by 0 bases, 9 bases remained unmatched. CDR1 is ENHRY, CDR2 SYGVKD, per germline. This CDR3 is built from 16 residues. The CDR3 nucleotides read TGTGCCAGCCGGGACAGCCATTCCTCTGGGGCCAACGTCCTGACTTTC. Its translation: CASRDSHSSGANVLTF.

The chain combines TRBV6-5 with TRBJ1-2; 10 nucleotides line up with TRBD1. The CDR3 extends over 13 amino acids. Germline V gene sequence: CDR1 MNHEY, CDR2 SVGAGI. Trimming at V came to 6 bases and at J to 7 bases, leaving 5 bases not matched to a gene. CDR3 coding DNA: TGTGCCAGCAGGGACAGGGGGAACAGTGGCTACACCTTC. It is translated as CASRDRGNSGYTF.